The rows below give T cell receptor beta chains drawn from one sample of a study of blood T cells in healthy people across ages. One entry per CDR3 protein, called by TCRdb with MiXCR from the 5' RACE reads. The data hold about 1.7 million distinct CDR3 sequences, with 28% observed a single time. The sequencing sample was made of blood. These TCRs come from a woman in her twenties or thirties in good health. CDR3s include the opening cysteine and the closing phenylalanine or tryptophan. D genes are given only for firm matches. Size is omitted from some rows. Given values are once, few, many or a class for expanded clones.

V	size	D	J	CDR3	DNA
TRBV4-2	many	NA	TRBJ1-4	CASSRRVEKLFF	TGTGCCAGCAGCCGGAGGGTCGAAAAACTGTTTTTT
TRBV28	many	NA	TRBJ2-1	CASSQGTPEQFF	TGTGCCAGCAGTCAAGGGACACCTGAGCAGTTCTTC
TRBV5-1	NA	TRBD2	TRBJ2-1	CASSFPTAGRYNEQFF	TGCGCCAGCAGCTTCCCGACAGCGGGAAGATACAATGAGCAGTTCTTC
TRBV30	few	TRBD1	TRBJ2-7	CAWSSRGEQYF	TGTGCCTGGAGTTCCAGGGGGGAGCAGTACTTC
TRBV5-1	NA	TRBD2	TRBJ2-2	CASSIYSGGSGELFF	TGCGCCAGCAGCATATATAGCGGGGGTTCCGGGGAGCTGTTTTTT
TRBV7-9	once	NA	TRBJ1-1	CASSQTESANTEAFF	TGTGCCAGCAGCCAGACAGAGAGTGCGAACACCGAAGCTTTCTTT
TRBV5-1	many	NA	TRBJ2-7	CASSLDLGASSYEQYF	TGCGCCAGCAGCTTGGATTTGGGCGCCAGCTCCTACGAGCAGTACTTC
TRBV12-3/TRBV12-4	many	NA	TRBJ1-2	CASSLQDYGYTF	TGTGCCAGCAGTTTGCAGGACTATGGCTACACCTTC
TRBV5-1	few	NA	TRBJ2-5	CASSVTGPETQYF	TGCGCCAGCAGCGTTACCGGGCCGGAGACCCAGTACTTC
TRBV7-9	NA	NA	TRBJ2-1	CASSLGLAVETQFF	TGTGCCAGCAGCTTAGGCCTTGCGGTGGAGACCCAGTTCTTC
TRBV5-1	many	NA	TRBJ2-6	CASSLEGSGANVLTF	TGTGCCAGCAGCTTGGAGGGTTCCGGGGCCAACGTCCTGACTTTC
TRBV5-1	NA	NA	TRBJ2-1	CASSEGNEGNEQFF	TGCGCCAGCAGTGAGGGGAATGAGGGCAATGAGCAGTTCTTC
TRBV4-3	NA	NA	TRBJ2-6	CASSHTSGNSGANVLTF	TGCGCCAGCAGCCATACGTCAGGAAACTCTGGGGCCAACGTCCTGACTTTC
TRBV9	few	NA	TRBJ2-3	CASSVGGLGTDTQYF	TGTGCCAGCAGCGTAGGGGGACTCGGCACAGATACGCAGTATTTT